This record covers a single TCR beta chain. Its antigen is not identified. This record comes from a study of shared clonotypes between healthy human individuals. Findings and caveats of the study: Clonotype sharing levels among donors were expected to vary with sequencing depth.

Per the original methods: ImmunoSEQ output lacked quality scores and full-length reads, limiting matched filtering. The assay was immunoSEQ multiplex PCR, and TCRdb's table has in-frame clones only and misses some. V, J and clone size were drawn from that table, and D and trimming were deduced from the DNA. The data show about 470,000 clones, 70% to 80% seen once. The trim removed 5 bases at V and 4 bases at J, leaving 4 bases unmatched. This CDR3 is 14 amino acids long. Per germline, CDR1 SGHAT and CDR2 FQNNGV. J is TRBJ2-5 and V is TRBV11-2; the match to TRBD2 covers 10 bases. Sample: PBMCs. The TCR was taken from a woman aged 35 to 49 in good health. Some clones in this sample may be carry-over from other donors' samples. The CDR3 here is CASSQGLALETQYF. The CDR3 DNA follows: TGTGCCAGCAGCCAGGGACTAGCGTTAGAGACCCAGTACTTC.